Shown below are 30 T cell receptor beta chains from a single sample sequenced in a study of blood T cell repertoires in COVID-19. The method was immunoSEQ multiplex PCR; TCRdb's version includes in-frame clones alone and lacks a portion of them. The sample lists more than 150,000 clones, over 70% seen once, with around an eighth in the top ten. The sequenced material came from PBMCs or T cells enriched from blood (not recorded which). The receptors here all came from a man aged 55 to 70 who had been exposed to COVID-19.

The chain carries TRBV11-3 and TRBJ2-7; D possibly corresponds to TRBD1 (5 bases). CDR3 size: 15 residues. In germline, CDR1 is SGHNT, CDR2 YENEEA. V lost 1 base and J lost 5, with 15 bases in between. The CDR3 here is CASSLGPRVGDEQYF. The CDR3 DNA follows: TGTGCCAGCAGCTTAGGACCCAGGGTAGGGGACGAGCAGTACTTC.

This chain uses TRBV12-5 with TRBJ1-5; D is unclear. The length of the CDR3 is 11 residues. V gave up 6 bases and J gave up 4 bases, with 4 bases separating them. The germline CDR1 and CDR2 sequences are LGHNT and FRNRAP. The CDR3 coding sequence is TGTGCTAGTGGAATAAATCAGCCCCAGCATTTT. The encoded protein is CASGINQPQHF.

This clone was observed a single time. The CDR3, as DNA: TGTGCCAGCAGCTCGACAGGGGCCCCCGGGGAGCTGTTTTTT. Translating gives CASSSTGAPGELFF. The chain recombines TRBV7-3 with TRBJ2-2; 8 bases are a match to TRBD1. Germline CDR1 and CDR2: SGHTA and FQGTGA. Trimming removed 4 bases from V and 6 bases from J; junction bases left unmatched: 4. CDR3 size: 14 residues.

This chain connects TRBV9 to TRBJ2-1; D call uncertain. V was pared by 3 bases and J by 6 bases, with 4 bases between. Germline-derived CDR1 and CDR2 are SGDLS and YYNGEE. CDR3 length: 11 amino acids. CDR3 in amino acids: CASSAVNEQFF. CDR3 coding DNA: TGTGCCAGCAGCGCCGTCAATGAGCAGTTCTTC.

The chain carries TRBV28 and TRBJ1-5; D is perhaps TRBD1 (5 bases). This CDR3 comprises 12 residues. Trimming took 2 bases from V and 15 from J, leaving 14 bases between them. Germline V gene data show CDR1 as MDHEN and CDR2 as SYDVKM. The DNA of the CDR3 is TGTGCCAGCAGTTTAATCGCGGGGGAAATGCATTTT. This sequence encodes CASSLIAGEMHF. Full variable domain (outside the CDR3, taken from reference TRBV28 and TRBJ1-5): DVKVTQSSRYLVKRTGEKVFLECVQDMDHENMFWYRQDPGLGLRLIYFSYDVKMKEKGDIPEGYSVSREKKERFSLILESASTNQTSMYLCASSLIAGEMHFGDGTRLSIL.

V usage is TRBV7-9 and J usage is TRBJ2-1, with TRBD2 matching 7 bases. After removal of 3 bases from V and 5 bases from J, the junction contained 10 bases not matched to a gene. Germline-derived CDR1 and CDR2 are SEHNR and FQNEAQ (reference sequence). The CDR3 extends over 16 amino acids. CDR3 in DNA: TGTGCCAGCAGCTTCGGTACCGCGGGGGAAGACAATGAGCAGTTCTTC. This translates into CASSFGTAGEDNEQFF.

The chain couples TRBV11-2 to TRBJ2-5; 7 bases are a match to TRBD1. This CDR3 spans 15 amino acids. Per germline, CDR1 SGHAT and CDR2 FQNNGV. Trimming cost V 5 bases and J 2 bases; bases outside gene matches: 8. CDR3 protein: CASSPSKGQQETQYF. CDR3 in DNA: TGTGCCAGCAGCCCAAGCAAGGGACAGCAAGAGACCCAGTACTTC.

The chain carries TRBV9 and TRBJ2-2; possibly TRBD2 for D (6 bases). This CDR3 comprises 15 residues. V shed 2 bases and J shed 7 bases, with 15 bases lying between them. Germline V lookup: CDR1 SGDLS, CDR2 YYNGEE. CDR3 DNA sequence: TGTGCCAGCAGCGTCGCGGAGGGGACGAACGGGGAGCTGTTTTTT. As protein: CASSVAEGTNGELFF.

In nucleotides, the CDR3 is TGCAGCGTTGAAGGTGGGACAGACTCCTACGAGCAGTACTTC. This gives the protein CSVEGGTDSYEQYF. The chain combines TRBV29-1 with TRBJ2-7; 7 bases align to TRBD1. The CDR3 spans 14 residues. Germline loops: CDR1 SQVTM, CDR2 ANQGSEA. The V and J ends lost 1 base and 0 bases, in that order; junction bases with no gene match: 3.

The CDR3 DNA follows: TGTGCCAGCAGGCAGACAGGGCCACGCGAGCAGTACTTC. Translated, it gives CASRQTGPREQYF. This chain links TRBV28 with TRBJ2-7, with 7 bases matching TRBD1. CDR3 length: 13 residues. The germline gives CDR1 MDHEN, CDR2 SYDVKM. J lost 6 bases, V lost 6 bases, and 8 bases had no gene match.

The chain links TRBV7-9 to TRBJ1-1; 9 bases map to TRBD1. The CDR3 runs 13 residues. The ends lost 3 bases at V and 6 bases at J; junction bases unmatched: 2. Germline V gives CDR1 SEHNR, CDR2 FQNEAQ (reference sequence). The CDR3 loop reads CASSLDRGAEAFF. In nucleotides, the CDR3 is TGTGCCAGCAGCTTGGACAGGGGAGCTGAAGCTTTCTTT.

The genes are TRBV19 and TRBJ1-2; TRBD1 matches at 7 bases. The ends lost 9 bases at V and 7 bases at J; junction bases unmatched: 20. Germline CDR1 LNHDA, CDR2 SQIVND (reference sequence). CDR3 length: 16 amino acids. CDR3 DNA: TGTGCCAGCCATCCCGGACAGGCCGCGGGGAGGAGTGGCTACACCTTC. Its protein product is CASHPGQAAGRSGYTF.

This clone was seen only a few times. The J gene is TRBJ2-6, the V gene TRBV28; possibly TRBD1 for D (6 bases). V lost 6 bases and J 3 bases, leaving 15 bases between the germline ends. The CDR3 consists of 16 residues. Germline assignment: CDR1 MDHEN and CDR2 SYDVKM. The CDR3: CASRWSGVSGANVLTF. In DNA form, the CDR3 reads TGTGCCAGCAGATGGTCAGGGGTGAGTGGGGCCAACGTCCTGACTTTC. Complete variable domain (other parts from reference TRBV28 and TRBJ2-6): DVKVTQSSRYLVKRTGEKVFLECVQDMDHENMFWYRQDPGLGLRLIYFSYDVKMKEKGDIPEGYSVSREKKERFSLILESASTNQTSMYLCASRWSGVSGANVLTFGAGSRLTVL.

The chain combines TRBV29-1 with TRBJ1-6, with 12 bases matching TRBD1. CDR3 length: 14 amino acids. In germline, CDR1 is SQVTM, CDR2 ANQGSEA. The junction had 3 bases not matched to a gene; V was cut back by 6 bases and J by 6 bases. DNA for the CDR3: TGCAGCGTGGGGACAGGGGGCAGTAATTCACCCCTCCACTTT. Amino acids: CSVGTGGSNSPLHF.

The chain links TRBV6-5 to TRBJ2-7; maybe TRBD1 (6 bases). Between the trimmed V and J ends, which lost 6 bases and 6 bases, there was a span of 18 bases. The CDR3 consists of 14 residues. Germline V gives CDR1 MNHEY, CDR2 SVGAGI. The CDR3 coding sequence is TGTGCCAGCAGCCCAGAAGGGTGGGGGCTCGAGCAGTACTTC. Residues: CASSPEGWGLEQYF.

The table lists this clone with a few counts. The chain combines TRBV7-3 with TRBJ2-1; 10 bases match TRBD2. Trimming took 8 bases from V and 2 from J; bases not matched to a gene: 9. Germline-derived CDR1 and CDR2 are SGHTA and FQGTGA. This CDR3 contains 16 residues. The CDR3 nucleotides are TGTGCCAGCGGACTGGGACTAGCGTTCACCTACAATGAGCAGTTCTTC. Amino acid sequence: CASGLGLAFTYNEQFF. Full variable domain (missing parts from reference TRBV7-3 and TRBJ2-1): GAGVSQTPSNKVTEKGKYVELRCDPISGHTALYWYRQSLGQGPEFLIYFQGTGAADDSGLPNDRFFAVRPEGSVSTLKIQRTERGDSAVYLCASGLGLAFTYNEQFFGPGTRLTVL.

The chain links TRBV19 to TRBJ2-1, with 14 positions matching TRBD2. The CDR3 consists of 15 residues. J was trimmed by 7 bases and V by 5 bases; bases with no gene match: 4. Germline values: CDR1 LNHDA, CDR2 SQIVND (reference sequence). The DNA for the CDR3 is TGTGCCAGTAGTCAGACTAGCGGGAGGGCGAATGAGCAGTTCTTC. Its protein is CASSQTSGRANEQFF.

The chain is built from TRBV12-5 and TRBJ2-6; TRBD1 aligns across 7 bases. V was clipped by 6 bases and J by 4 bases; unmatched bases: 12. Germline CDR1 and CDR2: LGHNT and FRNRAP. This CDR3 is 17 amino acids long. The CDR3 sequence is CASGTTGVAVGANVLTF. The CDR3 DNA sequence: TGTGCTAGTGGGACTACAGGGGTGGCGGTGGGGGCCAACGTCCTGACTTTC.

The chain is built from TRBV18 and TRBJ2-7, with 9 bases aligning to TRBD1. J gave up 3 bases and V 6 bases, and 15 bases lay outside the gene matches. This CDR3 is built from 17 residues. CDR1 KGHSH and CDR2 LQKENI come from the germline V gene. The CDR3 here is CASSRITGTGSGYEQYF. The CDR3 DNA follows: TGTGCCAGCTCCCGGATCACTGGGACAGGGAGCGGCTACGAGCAGTACTTC.

CDR3 coding DNA: TGTGCCAGCAGCCCCCCGGGCAATGAGCAGTTCTTC. Translated, it gives CASSPPGNEQFF. The genes are TRBV7-9 and TRBJ2-1; D not certain. The CDR3 covers 12 residues. Per the germline V gene, CDR1 is SEHNR and CDR2 is FQNEAQ (reference sequence). V lost 5 bases and J lost 6, with 8 bases in between. The full variable domain, its missing parts supplied by reference TRBV7-9 and TRBJ2-1, is DTGVSQNPRHKITKRGQNVTFRCDPISEHNRLYWYRQTLGQGPEFLTYFQNEAQLEKSRLLSDRFSAERPKGSFSTLEIQRTEQGDSAMYLCASSPPGNEQFFGPGTRLTVL.

This clone was seen more than once but under ten times. The rearrangement uses TRBV18 and TRBJ1-5; weak D call: TRBD1 (5 bases). The ends were cut back, 3 bases at V and 0 bases at J, with 6 bases in the middle. Germline V gives CDR1 KGHSH, CDR2 LQKENI. This CDR3 region has 14 residues. As DNA, the CDR3 is TGTGCCAGCTCACCGACAGATAGCAATCAGCCCCAGCATTTT. Amino acid sequence: CASSPTDSNQPQHF.

This clone was counted once. J is TRBJ1-6 and V is TRBV19; 7 nucleotides line up with TRBD1. The CDR3 runs 19 residues. Germline values: CDR1 LNHDA, CDR2 SQIVND (reference sequence). V shed 4 bases, J shed 1 base, and the junction held 13 bases outside the gene matches. The CDR3 nucleotides read TGTGCCAGTAGTACGACAGGGTCGTGGCAGAGGTCCTATAATTCACCCCTCCACTTT. Translating it yields CASSTTGSWQRSYNSPLHF.

This chain joins TRBV12-3 or TRBV12-4 and TRBJ1-2; 8 nucleotides match TRBD1. Unmatched junction bases numbered 5, after V lost 7 bases and J lost 7 bases. CDR3 length: 12 amino acids. CDR3 sequence (DNA): TGTGCCAGCACAGGGGGCATAGGTGGCTACACCTTC. This gives the protein CASTGGIGGYTF.

The gene calls are TRBV11-2 and TRBJ2-7, with TRBD1 matching over 7 bases. This CDR3 region has 13 residues. J was trimmed by 7 bases and V by 4 bases; bases with no gene match: 7. Germline lookup yields CDR1 SGHAT and CDR2 FQNNGV. The CDR3 sequence is CASSSYRGPEQYF. Here the CDR3 DNA reads TGTGCCAGCAGCTCATACAGGGGCCCGGAGCAGTACTTC. The whole variable domain, remainder taken from reference TRBV11-2 and TRBJ2-7, is EAGVAQSPRYKIIEKRQSVAFWCNPISGHATLYWYQQILGQGPKLLIQFQNNGVVDDSQLPKDRFSAERLKGVDSTLKIQPAKLEDSAVYLCASSSYRGPEQYFGPGTRLTVT.

Only a few counts were recorded for this clone. The chain uses TRBV7-9 and TRBJ2-7, with TRBD1 matching 9 bases. The junction had 6 bases not matched to a gene; V was cut back by 0 bases and J by 6 bases. Germline V gene data show CDR1 as SEHNR and CDR2 as FQNEAQ (reference sequence). This CDR3 comprises 15 residues. DNA of the CDR3: TGTGCCAGCAGCTTAGCACAGGGGGCCGGGAGCGAGCAGTACTTC. The encoded protein is CASSLAQGAGSEQYF.

The chain links TRBV6-5 to TRBJ2-1; 12 bases map to TRBD2. The CDR3 is 14 amino acids. Germline V lookup: CDR1 MNHEY, CDR2 SVGAGI. With 8 bases clipped from V and 6 bases from J, the junction kept 5 bases outside the gene matches. CDR3 coding DNA: TGTGCCAGCTACACGACTAGCGGGAGCAATGAGCAGTTCTTC. Its protein product is CASYTTSGSNEQFF.

The V call is TRBV19, the J call TRBJ1-4; 9 bases are a match to TRBD1. The germline V gene has CDR1 LNHDA and CDR2 SQIVND (reference sequence). Germline trimming cut 3 bases from V and 1 base from J; bases unmatched to any gene: 3. There are 16 residues in the CDR3. The CDR3 region is CASSIPGQGTNEKLFF. CDR3 bases: TGTGCCAGTAGTATCCCGGGACAGGGAACTAATGAAAAACTGTTTTTT.

V is TRBV19 and J is TRBJ1-1, with D unclear. Germline values: CDR1 LNHDA, CDR2 SQIVND (reference sequence). The CDR3 runs to 15 residues. Trimming shortened V by 3 bases and J by 1 base, and 12 bases separated the two germline ends. CDR3 sequence: CASSMSGAKNTEAFF. In DNA, the CDR3 is TGTGCCAGTAGTATGAGCGGAGCCAAGAACACTGAAGCTTTCTTT.

This clone was counted once. The V call is TRBV21-1, the J call TRBJ2-1; no check of the table's D call, TRBD2, against the DNA was made. TRBV21-1 is reported as a pseudogene. The CDR3 has 12 residues. The CDR3 sequence is CASRAGINEQFF. The CDR3 DNA follows: TGTGCCAGCAGAGCGGGAATCAATGAGCAGTTCTTC.

J is TRBJ2-5 and V is TRBV19, with 14 bases identical to TRBD2. The CDR3 sequence is 17 residues long. Unmatched junction bases numbered 4, after V lost 3 bases and J lost 1 base. The germline V gene encodes CDR1 LNHDA and CDR2 SQIVND (reference sequence). The CDR3 is CASSIRGLAGVQETQYF. CDR3 DNA: TGTGCCAGTAGTATTCGGGGACTAGCGGGAGTCCAAGAGACCCAGTACTTC.